The sequence of this TCR beta chain was determined in a study of beta chain features in type 1 diabetes. Study-wide results and limits: There was no resolution here of whether HLA type influences TCRB rearrangement. In patients and controls equally, PCR might favor templates that are shorter.

The V and J ends lost 4 bases and 4 bases, in that order; junction bases with no gene match: 6. The CDR3 has 16 amino acids. The germline CDR1 and CDR2 sequences are SGHKS and YYEKEE (reference sequence). What was sequenced were expressed TCRB transcripts, since all of the isolated RNA had been reverse transcribed. The data were produced by immunoSEQ multiplex PCR, yet TCRdb's version contains in-frame clones alone and is incomplete. The profile shows just over 450,000 clones, 30% of them singletons. With respect to this clone: The antigen is unknown.

Sequenced: naive CD4+ T cells from blood. The sequence was collected from a man younger than 35 in good health. This chain connects TRBV5-5 to TRBJ2-5; 14 bases fit TRBD2. The CDR3 loop is CASSQWGLAGAETQYF. The CDR3 DNA reads as TGTGCCAGCAGCCAATGGGGACTAGCGGGAGCAGAGACCCAGTACTTC.